A single sample gave rise to the 5 T cell receptor beta chains below, sequenced in a study of T cells in Graves' hyperthyroidism and ophthalmopathy. There were TCR beta CDR3 regions amplified from RNA transcripts. TCR CDR3 regions were first amplified by RT-PCR with HTBI primers. One entry per CDR3 protein results from TCRdb running MiXCR on the multiplex PCR reads. Of 490,000 or so distinct CDR3 sequences listed, more than 15% are singletons. Sequences were obtained from blood. These receptor sequences come from a woman under 40 with Graves' ophthalmopathy.

This clonotype was picked up a small number of times. This rearrangement joins TRBV5-1 to TRBJ2-3; 7 bases align to TRBD2. The germline V gene encodes CDR1 SGHRS and CDR2 YFSETQ. This CDR3 region has 15 residues. V gave up 1 base and J gave up 4 bases; unmatched junction bases: 6. The CDR3 DNA reads TGCGCCAGCAGCTTGCTGTCAGGGAGGGCAGATACGCAGTATTTT. Encoded protein: CASSLLSGRADTQYF.

In this sample, this clonotype turned up many times. The chain combines TRBV28 with TRBJ2-7; 8 bases map to TRBD2. The CDR3 extends over 16 amino acids. Germline assignment: CDR1 MDHEN and CDR2 SYDVKM. Unmatched junction bases numbered 15, after V lost 11 bases and J lost 0 bases. The CDR3 DNA follows: TGTGCCGTCCGTTCAGTGGTGAGCGGGAGCTCCTACGAGCAGTACTTC. The encoded protein is CAVRSVVSGSSYEQYF.

This clonotype was seen ten or more times. The chain is built from TRBV5-6 and TRBJ2-7, with unresolved D. Trimming removed 1 base from V and 7 bases from J, with 12 bases in between. In germline, CDR1 is SGHDT, CDR2 YYEEEE. This CDR3 contains 13 residues. The CDR3 is CASSLIRPLEQYF. The CDR3 DNA follows: TGTGCCAGCAGCTTGATACGTCCCTTGGAGCAGTACTTC.

The V call is TRBV9, the J call TRBJ1-1, with 7 positions matching TRBD1. With 1 base clipped from V and 3 bases from J, the junction kept 3 bases outside the gene matches. Per germline, CDR1 SGDLS and CDR2 YYNGEE. The CDR3 consists of 14 residues. The CDR3 bases are TGTGCCAGCAGCGTACAAACAGGGGACACTGAAGCTTTCTTT. Amino acids: CASSVQTGDTEAFF.

V gene TRBV18 combines with J gene TRBJ2-4; possibly TRBD2 for D (6 bases). CDR1 and CDR2 (germline): KGHSH, LQKENI. The CDR3 is 15 amino acids. V dropped 2 bases and J dropped 1 base, with 9 bases sitting between them. The CDR3 DNA reads as TGTGCCAGCTCACCAGCGGCGGGGGCCAAAAACATTCAGTACTTC. Its protein is CASSPAAGAKNIQYF.